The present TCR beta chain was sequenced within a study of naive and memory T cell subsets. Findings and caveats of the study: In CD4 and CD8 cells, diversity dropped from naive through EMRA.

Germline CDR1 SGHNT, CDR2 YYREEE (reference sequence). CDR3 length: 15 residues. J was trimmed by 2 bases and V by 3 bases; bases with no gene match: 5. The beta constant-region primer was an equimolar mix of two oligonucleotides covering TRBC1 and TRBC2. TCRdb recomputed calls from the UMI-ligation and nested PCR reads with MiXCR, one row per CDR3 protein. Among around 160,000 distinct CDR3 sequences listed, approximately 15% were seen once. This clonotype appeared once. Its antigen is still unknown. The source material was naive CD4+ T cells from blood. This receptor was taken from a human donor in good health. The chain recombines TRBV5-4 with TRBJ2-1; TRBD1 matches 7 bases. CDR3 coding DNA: TGTGCCAGCAGCTCCCCGACAGGGCCCTACAATGAGCAGTTCTTC. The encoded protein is CASSSPTGPYNEQFF.